The 27 T cell receptor beta chains below all came from one sample that was sequenced in a study of regulatory T cells in long-lasting Graves disease (dated by TCRdb to about 2021). The protocol used for the library was multiplex PCR. The sequencer was an Illumina HiSeq 4000. CDR3 regions were amplified by Arm-PCR with iRepertoire HTBI primers to construct TCR beta libraries. TCRdb ran its own pipeline on the public reads, namely fastp trimming at Q25 and MiXCR clone calling, and kept in-frame beta chains. Each entry is one CDR3 protein sequence, shown with its most common DNA and genes. This sample comprises approximately 460,000 distinct CDR3 sequences, about 15% of them detected only once. The biggest ten clones account for approximately 11% of the sample. The intended sense of this specimen's time point label: newly diagnosed GD, antithyroid drugs for less than 3 months. For both TCR sequencing and RNA sequencing, RNA was extracted from PBMCs in TRIzol.

These data also featured in a second study, about T cells in Graves' hyperthyroidism and ophthalmopathy.

The specimen comprised peripheral blood mononuclear cells (PBMCs), sampled at new diagnosis, from a patient treated with antithyroid drugs. These receptors came from a woman in her thirties with Graves disease. Donor details come from another sample of the same person, matched by shared clones.

This clonotype has more than one count but fewer than ten. At one end, the junction sequence differs from germline, possibly due to a read error. This chain links TRBV5-1 with TRBJ2-2; TRBD1 agrees at 9 bases. The CDR3 length is 17 residues. CDR1 is SGHRS and CDR2 is YFSETQ in the germline V gene. CDR3: CASSFGQGRRYTGELFF. In DNA form, the CDR3 reads TGTGCCAGCAGCTTTGGACAGGGGCGGAGGTACACCGGGGAGCTGTTTTTT.

The chain couples TRBV10-3 to TRBJ1-5; TRBD1 agrees at 8 bases. Looked up from germline, CDR1 is ENHRY and CDR2 is SYGVKD. The CDR3 length is 15 residues. The ends lost 10 bases at V and 2 bases at J; junction bases unmatched: 10. CDR3 loop: CASTRQGSGNQPQHF. The DNA for the CDR3 is TGTGCCAGCACCCGACAGGGGTCGGGCAATCAGCCCCAGCATTTT.

This clonotype has ten or more counts. The chain employs TRBV6-9 and TRBJ1-1, with D uncertain. The germline CDR1 and CDR2 sequences are MNHGY and SVAAGI. The ends were cut back, 3 bases at V and 1 base at J, with 6 bases in the middle. The CDR3 is made up of 13 amino acids. This CDR3 is CASSYAGNTEAFF. DNA of the CDR3: TGTGCCAGCAGTTACGCAGGGAACACTGAAGCTTTCTTT.

The chain couples TRBV12-3 or TRBV12-4 to TRBJ1-4; TRBD1 might be the D (5 bases). The CDR3 has 13 amino acids. Trimming left V 6 bases short and J 9 bases short, with 14 bases between. CDR3 loop: CASSWTQEKKLFF. CDR3 bases: TGTGCCAGCAGCTGGACACAGGAGAAAAAACTGTTTTTT.

Note on this clonotype: The junction shows a germline mismatch at one end, possibly a read error. This chain joins TRBV28 and TRBJ2-5; perhaps TRBD2 as D (7 bases). The length of the CDR3 is 17 residues. From germline, CDR1 is MDHEN and CDR2 SYDVKM. The CDR3 coding sequence is TGTGCCAGCAAATTCCTAAGGGGGGGCGTAGGGATAGAGGCCCAGTACTTC. Translation: CASKFLRGGVGIEAQYF.

This clonotype occurred many times. The chain uses TRBV5-1 and TRBJ2-7; perhaps TRBD1 as D (6 bases). From germline, CDR1 is SGHRS and CDR2 YFSETQ. The CDR3 sequence is 11 residues long. Trimming took off 7 bases at V and 5 bases at J, with 10 bases between the two ends. Here the CDR3 reads CASEGGHEQYF. CDR3 DNA sequence: TGCGCCAGCGAAGGGGGTCACGAGCAGTACTTC.

The sample holds many counts of this clonotype. The chain employs TRBV28 and TRBJ1-5; 11 bases match TRBD1. The CDR3 is made up of 15 amino acids. CDR1 MDHEN and CDR2 SYDVKM come from the germline V gene. The V gene end was trimmed by 5 bases and the J gene end by 7 bases; junction bases not matched to a gene: 7. The CDR3 sequence: CASSPGTGGRQPQHF. CDR3 bases: TGTGCCAGCAGTCCCGGGACAGGGGGACGGCAGCCCCAGCATTTT.

This clonotype was counted a few times. The J gene is TRBJ2-1, the V gene TRBV20-1, with TRBD2 matching over 9 bases. V dropped 3 bases and J dropped 6; count of bases not matched to a gene: 3. The CDR3 length is 13 residues. Germline lookup yields CDR1 DFQATT and CDR2 SNEGSKA (reference sequence). The DNA for the CDR3 is TGCAGTGCTAGGCTGCGGGAGGGCAATGAGCAGTTCTTC. This codes for CSARLREGNEQFF.

This chain joins TRBV12-3 or TRBV12-4 and TRBJ2-1, with TRBD2 matching 14 bases. CDR3 length: 17 residues. V lost 6 bases to trimming and J lost 7 bases; unmatched junction nucleotides: 11. CDR3 residues: CASSPGTSGSDWNEQFF. The CDR3, as DNA: TGTGCCAGCAGCCCCGGGACTAGCGGGAGCGACTGGAATGAGCAGTTCTTC.

This clonotype turned up a few times. The J gene is TRBJ2-2, the V gene TRBV5-4, with 10 bases matching TRBD1. The CDR3 contains 16 residues. Per germline, CDR1 SGHNT and CDR2 YYREEE (reference sequence). The junction had 6 bases not matched to a gene; V was cut back by 2 bases and J by 5 bases. The CDR3 DNA reads TGTGCCAGCAGCTTTAGGGACAGGGGCAGAACCGGGGAGCTGTTTTTT. Amino acid sequence: CASSFRDRGRTGELFF.

Ten or more counts support this clonotype. The chain carries TRBV9 and TRBJ2-1; D uncertain. The assigned J gene may be wrong: the sequence end matches TRBJ2-5 better. Germline CDR1 reads SGDLS; CDR2 reads YYNGEE. The CDR3 runs to 13 residues. CDR3: CASSVDIGETQYF. DNA for the CDR3: TGTGCCAGCAGCGTGGATATTGGGGAGACCCAGTACTTC.

The gene calls are TRBV24-1 and TRBJ1-4; maybe TRBD1 (5 bases). From germline, CDR1 is KGHDR and CDR2 SFDVKD. Between the trimmed V and J ends, which lost 6 bases and 8 bases, there was a span of 12 bases. This CDR3 has 13 amino acids. The CDR3 region is CATSTRGGEKLFF. CDR3 bases: TGTGCCACCAGTACAAGGGGAGGGGAAAAACTGTTTTTT.

The table lists this clonotype with many counts. The gene calls are TRBV3-1 and TRBJ1-1; D remains unclear. CDR3 length equals 16 residues. V lost 4 bases and J 1 base, leaving 16 bases between the germline ends. Germline V gene data show CDR1 as LGHDT and CDR2 as YNNKEL (reference sequence). CDR3 protein: CASSPRGRFWNTEAFF. The CDR3 DNA sequence: TGTGCCAGCAGCCCCCGAGGCAGGTTTTGGAACACTGAAGCTTTCTTT.

Many counts were recorded for this clonotype. The V call is TRBV20-1, the J call TRBJ2-1; 8 bases align to TRBD2. V was pared by 6 bases and J by 8 bases, with 12 bases of the junction left unmatched. Germline V gene sequence: CDR1 DFQATT, CDR2 SNEGSKA (reference sequence). CDR3 length: 14 amino acids. This CDR3 reads CSARGGIANDEQFF. In nucleotides, the CDR3 is TGCAGTGCACGGGGGGGGATTGCCAATGATGAGCAGTTCTTC.

The chain joins TRBV15 to TRBJ1-2, with D perhaps TRBD1 (6 bases). This CDR3 is 16 amino acids long. Germline V gene data show CDR1 as LNHNV and CDR2 as YYDKDF (reference sequence). V was cut by 0 bases and J by 4 bases, with 15 bases left in between. CDR3 sequence (DNA): TGTGCCACCAGCAGAGATCTGGCAGGGGCCACCTATGGCTACACCTTC. It encodes CATSRDLAGATYGYTF.

This clonotype was seen ten or more times. J is TRBJ2-7 and V is TRBV12-3 or TRBV12-4; 8 bases fit TRBD2. Trimming at V came to 6 bases and at J to 4 bases, leaving 11 bases not matched to a gene. The CDR3 consists of 15 residues. The CDR3 protein is CASRPRGGRTYEQYF. CDR3 bases: TGTGCCAGCAGGCCACGGGGCGGGAGGACTTACGAGCAGTACTTC.

This clonotype appeared a few times. The chain recombines TRBV4-3 with TRBJ2-5, with 7 bases lining up with TRBD1. V trimming: 5 bases; J trimming: 5 bases; junction bases outside the gene matches: 11. The CDR3 covers 15 residues. From germline, CDR1 is LGHNA and CDR2 YSLEER. DNA of the CDR3: TGCGCCAGCAGCTTGGAGAGGGGGCACGGGGAGACCCAGTACTTC. Protein: CASSLERGHGETQYF.

This clonotype was seen many times. The chain joins TRBV11-1 to TRBJ2-1; 7 bases map to TRBD1. In germline, CDR1 is SGHAT, CDR2 FQDESV (reference sequence). J lost 8 bases, V lost 1 base, and 11 bases had no gene match. This CDR3 is 16 amino acids long. This chain's CDR3 is CASSLVPRQGRDEQFF. Here the CDR3 DNA reads TGTGCCAGCAGCTTAGTCCCAAGACAGGGCCGGGATGAGCAGTTCTTC.

This clonotype was picked up a small number of times. The rearrangement links TRBV14 to TRBJ2-5; D is unclear. The CDR3 totals 14 residues. Trimming removed 3 bases at V and 10 bases at J, with 18 bases between. Germline CDR1 and CDR2: SGHDN and FVKESK. The CDR3 loop reads CASSQGFYPEDQYF. CDR3 nucleotides: TGTGCCAGCAGCCAGGGCTTCTACCCCGAGGACCAGTACTTC.

This clonotype was counted at least ten times. This rearrangement joins TRBV3-1 to TRBJ2-7, with TRBD1 identical over 9 bases. Germline CDR1 LGHDT, CDR2 YNNKEL (reference sequence). J lost 2 bases, V lost 2 bases, and 1 base had no gene match. The CDR3 sequence is 14 residues long. DNA of the CDR3: TGTGCCAGCAGCCAATGGGACAGGGCCTACGAGCAGTACTTC. It codes for CASSQWDRAYEQYF.

About this clonotype itself: A read error is possible here, since a much larger clone lies one base away. J is TRBJ1-5 and V is TRBV5-1, with D possibly being TRBD1 (5 bases). Looked up from germline, CDR1 is SGHRS and CDR2 is YFSETQ. Trimming stripped 4 bases from V and 6 bases from J, with 14 bases between. This CDR3 contains 14 residues. CDR3: CASSKGTGSQPQHF. DNA for the CDR3: TGCGCCAGCAGCAAAGGGACCGGTAGTCAGCCCCAGCATTTT.

This clonotype came up many times. The chain couples TRBV9 to TRBJ2-7, with TRBD1 as a possible D gene (6 bases). The V gene lost 0 bases and the J gene lost 6 bases, with 13 bases spanning the gap. The CDR3 length is 14 residues. Per the germline V gene, CDR1 is SGDLS and CDR2 is YYNGEE. Here the CDR3 DNA reads TGTGCCAGCAGCGTAGAGTACAGGGAATCCGAGCAGTACTTC. The encoded protein is CASSVEYRESEQYF.

This clonotype was seen at least ten times. V gene TRBV12-3 or TRBV12-4 combines with J gene TRBJ2-1; D unresolved. The CDR3 covers 14 residues. Trimming left V 2 bases short and J 8 bases short, with 13 bases between. CDR3 sequence reads: CASSLLRPTDEQFF. CDR3 nucleotides: TGTGCCAGCAGTTTACTGCGACCTACCGATGAGCAGTTCTTC.

This clonotype was counted at least ten times. The chain has TRBV11-2 and TRBJ2-3; D unclear. The CDR3 contains 14 residues. Germline V gives CDR1 SGHAT, CDR2 FQNNGV. Trimming pared 1 base from V and 2 bases from J, leaving 7 bases between. CDR3 loop: CASSLGGFTDTQYF. The CDR3, as DNA: TGTGCCAGCAGCTTAGGGGGTTTCACAGATACGCAGTATTTT.

This clonotype was seen repeatedly, ten times or more. The rearrangement joins TRBV7-2 to TRBJ1-2, with TRBD1 matching 8 bases. Germline V gene lookup returns CDR1 SGHTA and CDR2 FQGNSA. The CDR3 extends over 16 amino acids. V lost 7 bases, J lost 4 bases, and 14 bases stayed unmatched. The CDR3 region has the DNA TGTGCCAGCATTCCCGCACTGGCCGGGACAGGCTATGGCTACACCTTC. Protein product: CASIPALAGTGYGYTF.

This clonotype was detected many times. V usage is TRBV7-9 and J usage is TRBJ2-3, with 10 positions matching TRBD1. The CDR3 is 15 amino acids. The germline V gene has CDR1 SEHNR and CDR2 FQNEAQ (reference sequence). After removal of 5 bases from V and 3 bases from J, the junction contained 5 bases not matched to a gene. CDR3 nucleotide sequence: TGTGCCAGCAGCCGGAGGACAGGGGGGACAGATACGCAGTATTTT. This encodes CASSRRTGGTDTQYF.

This clonotype has a count of ten or more. V usage is TRBV9 and J usage is TRBJ1-5; D gene unclear. V lost 2 bases and J 5 bases, leaving 8 bases between the germline ends. The CDR3 sequence is 13 residues long. Germline CDR1 reads SGDLS; CDR2 reads YYNGEE. The DNA for the CDR3 is TGTGCCAGCAGCGTTCAGGAAGATCAGCCCCAGCATTTT. Amino acids: CASSVQEDQPQHF.